Listed below are T cell receptor beta chains from one sample, sequenced in a study of shared clonotypes between healthy human individuals. Clones were sequenced by immunoSEQ multiplex PCR, and TCRdb holds only the in-frame ones, with some missing. The table includes around 1.4 million clones, approximately 98.5% detected once. Specimen: naive CD4+ T cells sorted from blood. These receptors originate from a man aged 25-40 years in good health. The CDR3 runs from the conserved cysteine through the conserved F or W. The D gene is left open where the match is weak. Clone size is shown for a subset of rows, as once, few, many or a class of expanded clone.

j_call | clone_size | cdr3_length | v_call | d_call | cdr3_nt | cdr3_aa
TRBJ2-3 | NA | 14 | TRBV28 | NA | TGTGCCAGCAGTTTTGGTACAAGCACAGATACGCAGTATTTT | CASSFGTSTDTQYF
TRBJ1-5 | NA | 13 | TRBV6-1 | TRBD1 | TGTGCCAGCAGGGGACAGGTTAATCAGCCCCAGCATTTT | CASRGQVNQPQHF
TRBJ1-3 | NA | 14 | TRBV9 | NA | TGTGCCAGCAGCGTAGAAAACTCTGGAAACACCATATATTTT | CASSVENSGNTIYF
TRBJ2-1 | NA | 17 | TRBV5-6 | NA | TGTGCCAGCAGCCTGACCCCCGGGACTGGCTCCTACAATGAGCAGTTCTTC | CASSLTPGTGSYNEQFF
TRBJ2-2 | once | 15 | TRBV5-1 | NA | TGCGCCAGCAGCTGGAACACAGCGAACACCGGGGAGCTGTTTTTT | CASSWNTANTGELFF
TRBJ2-7 | NA | 13 | TRBV29-1 | NA | TGCAGCGCTGAGGGTCCTGAAGCCTACGAGCAGTACTTC | CSAEGPEAYEQYF
TRBJ2-5 | once | 14 | TRBV7-3 | TRBD1 | TGTGCCAGCAGCTCCGGGACAGGGATAGAGACCCAGTACTTC | CASSSGTGIETQYF
TRBJ2-3 | NA | 16 | TRBV7-9 | TRBD2 | TGTGCCAGCAGCTTAGCGGCTAGCGGGAGGGCTGATACGCAGTATTTT | CASSLAASGRADTQYF
TRBJ2-7 | once | 15 | TRBV6-5 | NA | TGTGCCAGCAGAGCCGGGACTTTCAGCTCCTACGAGCAGTACTTC | CASRAGTFSSYEQYF
TRBJ2-1 | NA | 12 | TRBV5-1 | NA | TGCGCCAGCACCATTGCAGGGAATGAGCAGTTCTTC | CASTIAGNEQFF
TRBJ2-5 | once | 15 | TRBV27 | NA | TGTGCCAGCAGTTTTCAACGCGGATCTAAAGAGACCCAGTACTTC | CASSFQRGSKETQYF
TRBJ1-1 | NA | 13 | TRBV10-3 | NA | TGTGCCATAAAGACAGTGGAGAACACTGAAGCTTTCTTT | CAIKTVENTEAFF
TRBJ1-1 | NA | 13 | TRBV7-3 | NA | TGTGCCAGCGGATGGACGGAGAACACTGAAGCTTTCTTT | CASGWTENTEAFF
TRBJ2-5 | NA | 16 | TRBV11-2 | NA | TGTGCCAGCAGCTTAAATTCACCGGGTATCCAAGAGACCCAGTACTTC | CASSLNSPGIQETQYF
TRBJ2-2 | NA | 14 | TRBV15 | TRBD2 | TGTGCCACCAGGACTAGCGGGACCACCGGGGAGCTGTTTTTT | CATRTSGTTGELFF
TRBJ1-2 | NA | 16 | TRBV7-6 | TRBD1 | TGTGCCAGCAGCCCGGAAGGAAACAGGGGGCAAATTGGCTACACCTTC | CASSPEGNRGQIGYTF
TRBJ2-5 | NA | 16 | TRBV5-1 | TRBD2 | TGCGCCAGCAGCTTCTTAGCGGGAGGAGGGAAAGAGACCCAGTACTTC | CASSFLAGGGKETQYF
TRBJ2-3 | NA | 14 | TRBV7-9 | TRBD2 | TGTGCCAGCAACCTAGCGGGTAGCACAGATACGCAGTATTTT | CASNLAGSTDTQYF
TRBJ2-2 | NA | 12 | TRBV5-3 | NA | TGTGCCAGAAAGTATGAGTCCGGGGAGCTGTTTTTT | CARKYESGELFF
TRBJ1-1 | NA | 14 | TRBV28 | NA | TGTGCCAGCAGTTCCCCCGGACTCAACACTGAAGCTTTCTTT | CASSSPGLNTEAFF
TRBJ2-7 | NA | 13 | TRBV10-3 | TRBD1 | TGTGCCATCAGTGACCCACAGGGGAACGAGCAGTACTTC | CAISDPQGNEQYF
TRBJ2-1 | NA | 14 | TRBV14 | TRBD2 | TGTGCCAGCAGCCAACGACTAGCGGACAATGAGCAGTTCTTC | CASSQRLADNEQFF
TRBJ1-5 | NA | 18 | TRBV7-8 | TRBD1 | TGTGCCAGCAGCTTAGTAGCGGGACAGGATCAGGGCAATCAGCCCCAGCATTTT | CASSLVAGQDQGNQPQHF
TRBJ2-3 | NA | 11 | TRBV14 | NA | TGTGCCAGCAGCCAAGTACTAGTTCAGTATTTT | CASSQVLVQYF
TRBJ2-7 | NA | 14 | TRBV5-1 | NA | TGCGCCAGCACATCCTCGACAGGCTCCTACGAGCAGTACTTC | CASTSSTGSYEQYF
TRBJ2-7 | once | 14 | TRBV5-4 | NA | TGTGCCAGCAGCAAGCCGGGACCCATCTACGAGCAGTACTTC | CASSKPGPIYEQYF
TRBJ2-1 | NA | 15 | TRBV2 | NA | TGTGCCAGCATGTTAGCGGAGAGCTCCTACAATGAGCAGTTCTTC | CASMLAESSYNEQFF
TRBJ2-6 | NA | 16 | TRBV7-2 | NA | TGTGCCAGCAGCCCGGGGACCCACTCTGGGGCCAACGTCCTGACTTTC | CASSPGTHSGANVLTF
TRBJ2-1 | NA | 15 | TRBV10-1 | TRBD2 | TGCGCCAGCAGAGAGGGACTAGCGGGAGGGAGTGAGCAGTTCTTC | CASREGLAGGSEQFF
TRBJ2-7 | NA | 14 | TRBV28 | TRBD1 | TGTGCCAGCATCCTGGGTGGGACAGGGGGCGCAGCTTCGTTC | CASILGGTGGAASF
TRBJ1-4 | NA | 17 | TRBV28 | NA | TGTGCCAGCAGTGACTCCGGTTTTGGGAGAAGGGCGGAAAAACTGTTTTTT | CASSDSGFGRRAEKLFF
TRBJ2-1 | NA | 16 | TRBV25-1 | TRBD2 | TGTGCCAGCAGTGAACTGACTAGCGGTTCCTACAATGAGCAGTTCTTC | CASSELTSGSYNEQFF
TRBJ2-7 | NA | 15 | TRBV5-1 | TRBD1 | TGCGCCAGCAGCCCGGAGGGACAGGGAGGCTACGAGCAGTACTTC | CASSPEGQGGYEQYF
TRBJ2-3 | NA | 15 | TRBV18 | NA | TGTGCCAGCTCACCATGGGCAGGGAGCACAGATACGCAGTATTTT | CASSPWAGSTDTQYF
TRBJ2-3 | once | 14 | TRBV19 | NA | TGTGCCAGTACTGCCGGGGCTAGCACAGATACGCAGTATTTT | CASTAGASTDTQYF
TRBJ2-1 | NA | 13 | TRBV29-1 | TRBD2 | TGCAGCGTTGAAGAGTCGCGGGAGGGCCCGATGTTCTTC | CSVEESREGPMFF
TRBJ2-7 | NA | 17 | TRBV7-2 | NA | TGTGCCAGCAGCCGCCCCGACCGGGCAGGGGCCAACTACGAGCAGTACTTC | CASSRPDRAGANYEQYF
TRBJ2-5 | once | 14 | TRBV7-8 | NA | TGTGCCAGCAGCCCGAGGAGGGCGGTCGAGACCCAGTACTTC | CASSPRRAVETQYF
TRBJ2-7 | NA | 18 | TRBV30 | TRBD2 | TGTGCCTGGAGTGCCCTACGGACTAGCGGGAGATTACTTGACGAGCAGTACTTC | CAWSALRTSGRLLDEQYF
TRBJ2-7 | NA | 15 | TRBV7-7 | NA | TGTGCTAGCAGCTTGACCGACGGGAGCTCCTACGAGCAGTACTTC | CASSLTDGSSYEQYF
TRBJ2-1 | NA | 15 | TRBV18 | NA | TGTGCCAGCTCACCACCGGTTCCCAAAAACAATGAGCAGTTCTTC | CASSPPVPKNNEQFF
TRBJ2-5 | NA | 13 | TRBV7-9 | TRBD1 | TGTGCCAGCAGTCAACAGGGGCAGGAGACCCAGTACTTC | CASSQQGQETQYF
TRBJ2-3 | NA | 11 | TRBV20-1 | NA | TGCAGTGCAACAAGGACAGATACGCAGTATTTT | CSATRTDTQYF
TRBJ2-7 | NA | 15 | TRBV7-8 | NA | TGTGCCAGCAGCTCCCGGGACCGACCCCATTACGAGCAGTACTTC | CASSSRDRPHYEQYF
TRBJ2-1 | NA | 16 | TRBV7-2 | TRBD2 | TGTGCCAGCAGCTTAGGTCCCCTAGCGGGGGGGGGAAAGCAGTTCTTC | CASSLGPLAGGGKQFF
TRBJ2-3 | NA | 15 | TRBV18 | NA | TGTGCCAGCTCACCATTTCGGGAGAGCACAGATACGCAGTATTTT | CASSPFRESTDTQYF
TRBJ1-5 | NA | 18 | TRBV6-1 | NA | TGTGCCAGCAGTGAATCGACGGGAGGGATCAGGAGCAATCAGCCCCAGCATTTT | CASSESTGGIRSNQPQHF
TRBJ2-5 | once | 13 | TRBV5-1 | NA | TGCGCCAGCAGCTTTGGAGATCAAGAGACCCAGTACTTC | CASSFGDQETQYF
TRBJ2-7 | NA | 15 | TRBV25-1 | NA | TGTGCCAGCAGTGACCCCAGATCGACAGGACGAGAGCAGTACTTC | CASSDPRSTGREQYF
TRBJ2-7 | NA | 12 | TRBV29-1 | TRBD1 | TGCAGCGTCCGGACAGGGGAGAGGGAGCAGTACTTC | CSVRTGEREQYF
TRBJ2-3 | NA | 17 | TRBV4-3 | NA | TGCGCCAGCAGCCAAGATCTAAGCCGAACTAGCACAGATACGCAGTATTTT | CASSQDLSRTSTDTQYF
TRBJ2-7 | NA | 17 | TRBV5-1 | TRBD1 | TGCGCCAGCAGCTTGAGGGACAGGCCGAAAACAGACTACGAGCAGTACTTC | CASSLRDRPKTDYEQYF